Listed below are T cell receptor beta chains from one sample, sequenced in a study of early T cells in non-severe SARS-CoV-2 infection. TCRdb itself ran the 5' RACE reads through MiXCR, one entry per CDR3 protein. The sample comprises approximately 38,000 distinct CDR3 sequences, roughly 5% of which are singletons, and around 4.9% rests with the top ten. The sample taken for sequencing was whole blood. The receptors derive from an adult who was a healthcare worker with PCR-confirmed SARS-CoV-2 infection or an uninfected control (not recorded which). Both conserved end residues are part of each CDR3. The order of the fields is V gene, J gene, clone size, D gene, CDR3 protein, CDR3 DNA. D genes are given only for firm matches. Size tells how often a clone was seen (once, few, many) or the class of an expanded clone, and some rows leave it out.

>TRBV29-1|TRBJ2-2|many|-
CSVVWLNTGELFF
TGCAGCGTTGTATGGCTGAACACCGGGGAGCTGTTTTTT
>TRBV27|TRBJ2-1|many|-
CASRSELYNEQFF
TGTGCCAGCAGAAGCGAACTATACAATGAGCAGTTCTTC
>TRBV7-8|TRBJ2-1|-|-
CASSLEYSVGEQFF
TGTGCCAGCAGCTTAGAATACTCGGTGGGAGAGCAGTTCTTC
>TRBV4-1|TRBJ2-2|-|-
CASSQQGAGELFF
TGCGCCAGCAGCCAACAGGGTGCCGGGGAGCTGTTTTTT
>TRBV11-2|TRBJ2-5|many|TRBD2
CASSPHSGRKETQYF
TGTGCCAGCAGTCCCCATAGCGGGAGAAAAGAGACCCAGTACTTC
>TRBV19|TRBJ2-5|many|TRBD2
CASSERAGGSQETQYF
TGTGCCAGTAGTGAGAGAGCGGGGGGTTCACAAGAGACCCAGTACTTC
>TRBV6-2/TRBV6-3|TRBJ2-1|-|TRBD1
CASSYVMGQGYEQFF
TGTGCCAGCAGTTACGTGATGGGACAGGGTTATGAGCAGTTCTTC
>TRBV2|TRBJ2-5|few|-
CAVGRTQETQYF
TGTGCCGTCGGACGGACCCAAGAGACCCAGTACTTC
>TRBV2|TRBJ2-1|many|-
CASSAGNNEQFF
TGTGCCAGCAGTGCGGGCAACAATGAGCAGTTCTTC
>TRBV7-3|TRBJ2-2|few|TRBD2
CASSPREHGELFF
TGTGCCAGCAGCCCGCGGGAGCACGGGGAGCTGTTTTTT
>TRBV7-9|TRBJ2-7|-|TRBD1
CASSNDAGTGGTYEQYF
TGTGCCAGCAGTAACGACGCAGGGACAGGGGGAACCTACGAGCAGTACTTC
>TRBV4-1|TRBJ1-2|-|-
CASSGLVGYTF
TGCGCCAGCAGCGGATTGGTCGGCTACACCTTC
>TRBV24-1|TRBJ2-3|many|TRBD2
CATSDPGRGSTDTQYF
TGTGCCACCAGTGATCCCGGGCGGGGGAGCACAGATACGCAGTATTTT
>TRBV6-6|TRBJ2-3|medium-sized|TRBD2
CASSSLAGGSFIPDTQYF
TGTGCCAGCAGTTCACTAGCGGGAGGGTCCTTTATTCCAGATACGCAGTATTTT
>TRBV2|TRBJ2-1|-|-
CASTRLQDAGGQPF
TGTGCCAGCACCCGCCTTCAGGACGCCGGGGGTCAACCTTTC
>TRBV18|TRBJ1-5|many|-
CASSPLGGIDQPQHF
TGTGCCAGCTCACCTCTGGGAGGGATCGATCAGCCCCAGCATTTT
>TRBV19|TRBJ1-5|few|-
CASSIDGTLNQPQHF
TGTGCCAGTAGTATAGACGGGACACTAAATCAGCCCCAGCATTTT
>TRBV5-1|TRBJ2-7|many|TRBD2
CASSLRLAGTYEQYF
TGCGCCAGCAGCTTGAGACTAGCGGGAACCTACGAGCAGTACTTC
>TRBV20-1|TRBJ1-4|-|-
CSARAGLNEKLFF
TGCAGTGCTAGAGCTGGCCTTAATGAAAAACTGTTTTTT
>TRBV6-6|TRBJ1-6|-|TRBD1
CASSTDRGRDLYNSPLHF
TGTGCCAGCAGTACAGACAGGGGGCGCGATCTCTATAATTCACCCCTCCACTTT
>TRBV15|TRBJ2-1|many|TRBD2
CATSRVPSSGRPNWASYNEQFF
TGTGCCACCAGCAGGGTCCCCTCTAGCGGGAGGCCTAACTGGGCCTCCTACAATGAGCAGTTCTTC
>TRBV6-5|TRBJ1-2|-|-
CASRTGDMYGYTF
TGTGCCAGCAGGACAGGCGACATGTATGGCTACACCTTC
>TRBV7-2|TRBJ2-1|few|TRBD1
CASRRDSSYNEQFF
TGTGCCAGCAGAAGGGACAGCTCCTACAATGAGCAGTTCTTC
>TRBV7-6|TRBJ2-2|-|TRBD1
CASSFTGDYTGELFF
TGTGCCAGCAGCTTTACAGGGGATTACACCGGGGAGCTGTTTTTT
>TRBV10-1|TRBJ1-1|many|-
CASSEGGLNTEAFF
TGCGCCAGCAGTGAAGGTGGATTGAACACTGAAGCTTTCTTT
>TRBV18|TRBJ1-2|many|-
CASSPLANYGYTF
TGTGCCAGCTCACCACTGGCTAACTATGGCTACACCTTC
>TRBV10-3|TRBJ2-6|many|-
CAISDSSGANVLTF
TGTGCCATCAGTGACAGCTCTGGGGCCAACGTCCTGACTTTC
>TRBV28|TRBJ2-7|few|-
CASSPGTMDYEQYF
TGTGCCAGCAGTCCCGGGACAATGGACTACGAGCAGTACTTC
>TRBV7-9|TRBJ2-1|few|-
CASSVWGGGSEQFF
TGTGCCAGCAGCGTATGGGGGGGCGGCAGTGAGCAGTTCTTC
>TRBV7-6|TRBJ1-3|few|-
CASSLEGGYSGNTIYF
TGTGCCAGCAGCTTAGAAGGTGGATACTCTGGAAACACCATATATTTT
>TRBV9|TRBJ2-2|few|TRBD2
CASSKGVPSGGAAGELFF
TGTGCCAGCAGCAAAGGTGTCCCTAGCGGGGGGGCCGCCGGGGAGCTGTTTTTT
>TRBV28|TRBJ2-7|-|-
CASTDPSYGYEQYF
TGTGCCAGCACTGACCCTAGCTATGGATACGAGCAGTACTTC
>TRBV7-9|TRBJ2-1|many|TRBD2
CASSASTSGRLNEQFF
TGTGCCAGCAGCGCGAGTACTAGCGGGAGATTGAATGAGCAGTTCTTC
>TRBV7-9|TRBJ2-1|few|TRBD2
CASSQSGNPYNEQFF
TGTGCCAGCAGCCAGAGCGGGAACCCCTACAATGAGCAGTTCTTC
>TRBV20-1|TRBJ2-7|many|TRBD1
CSARTGTGVYEQYF
TGCAGTGCTAGGACGGGGACAGGCGTCTACGAGCAGTACTTC
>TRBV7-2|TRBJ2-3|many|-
CASSLWPDTQYF
TGTGCCAGCAGCTTATGGCCAGATACGCAGTATTTT
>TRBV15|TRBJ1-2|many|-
CATSRDWNGEGYTF
TGTGCCACCAGCAGAGATTGGAACGGCGAGGGCTACACCTTC
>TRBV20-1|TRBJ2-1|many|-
CSATNSRNEQFF
TGCAGTGCTACTAACTCCAGGAATGAGCAGTTCTTC
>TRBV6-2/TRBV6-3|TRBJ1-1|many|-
CASSLFGVNTEAFF
TGTGCCAGCAGTCTTTTCGGGGTGAACACTGAAGCTTTCTTT
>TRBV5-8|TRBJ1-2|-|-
CASSLDAYGYTF
TGTGCCAGCAGCTTGGACGCTTATGGCTACACCTTC
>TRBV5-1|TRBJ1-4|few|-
CASSDSSTNEKLFF
TGCGCCAGCAGCGACAGCTCAACTAATGAAAAACTGTTTTTT
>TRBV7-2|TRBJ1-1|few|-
CASSLNGYTEAFF
TGTGCCAGCAGCCTCAACGGCTACACTGAAGCTTTCTTT
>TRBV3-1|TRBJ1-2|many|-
CASSQSTGGTNYGYTF
TGTGCCAGCAGCCAAAGTACGGGGGGTACTAACTATGGCTACACCTTC
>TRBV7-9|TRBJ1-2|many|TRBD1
CASSLFGARGQGVWFGYTF
TGTGCCAGCAGCTTATTTGGAGCCCGGGGACAGGGGGTCTGGTTTGGCTACACCTTC
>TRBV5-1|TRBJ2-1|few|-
CASMTGGSSYNEQFF
TGCGCCAGCATGACCGGGGGAAGCTCCTACAATGAGCAGTTCTTC
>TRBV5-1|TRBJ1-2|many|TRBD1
CASSPSGQVYGYTF
TGCGCCAGCAGTCCCTCGGGACAGGTCTATGGCTACACCTTC
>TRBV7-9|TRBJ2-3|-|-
CASSPTGAARTDTQYF
TGTGCCAGCAGCCCCACGGGAGCGGCCCGCACAGATACGCAGTATTTT
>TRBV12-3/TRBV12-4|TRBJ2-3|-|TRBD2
CASKRLAGGADTQYF
TGTGCCAGCAAAAGACTAGCGGGGGGCGCAGATACGCAGTATTTT
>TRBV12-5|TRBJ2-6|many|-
CASGFRPTSGANVLTF
TGTGCTAGTGGTTTTCGGCCGACCTCTGGGGCCAACGTCCTGACTTTC
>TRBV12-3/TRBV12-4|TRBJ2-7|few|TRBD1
CASSSQRGQYEQYF
TGTGCCAGCAGTTCCCAGAGGGGGCAGTACGAGCAGTACTTC
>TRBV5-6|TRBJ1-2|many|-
CASSRLSQGRSYGYTF
TGTGCCAGCAGTCGCCTTTCACAGGGCCGATCCTATGGCTACACCTTC
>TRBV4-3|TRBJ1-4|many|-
CASSPRRTTNEKLFF
TGCGCCAGCAGCCCTCGAAGGACAACTAATGAAAAACTGTTTTTT
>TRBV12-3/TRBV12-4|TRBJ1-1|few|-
CASSPGHREAFF
TGTGCCAGCAGCCCCGGACATCGGGAAGCTTTCTTT
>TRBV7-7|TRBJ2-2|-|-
CASSRSGDGATGELFF
TGTGCCAGCAGCCGATCCGGGGACGGAGCCACCGGGGAGCTGTTTTTT
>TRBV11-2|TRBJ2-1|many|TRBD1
CASSLVPGGAGNEQFF
TGTGCCAGCAGCTTAGTGCCAGGGGGCGCCGGCAATGAGCAGTTCTTC
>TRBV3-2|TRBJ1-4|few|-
CASSPHVIGTGEKEKLFF
TGTGCCAGCAGCCCTCACGTGATTGGCACAGGGGAAAAGGAAAAACTGTTTTTT
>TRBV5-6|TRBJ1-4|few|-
CASSSTRPYEKLFF
TGTGCCAGCAGCTCTACACGCCCCTATGAAAAACTGTTTTTT